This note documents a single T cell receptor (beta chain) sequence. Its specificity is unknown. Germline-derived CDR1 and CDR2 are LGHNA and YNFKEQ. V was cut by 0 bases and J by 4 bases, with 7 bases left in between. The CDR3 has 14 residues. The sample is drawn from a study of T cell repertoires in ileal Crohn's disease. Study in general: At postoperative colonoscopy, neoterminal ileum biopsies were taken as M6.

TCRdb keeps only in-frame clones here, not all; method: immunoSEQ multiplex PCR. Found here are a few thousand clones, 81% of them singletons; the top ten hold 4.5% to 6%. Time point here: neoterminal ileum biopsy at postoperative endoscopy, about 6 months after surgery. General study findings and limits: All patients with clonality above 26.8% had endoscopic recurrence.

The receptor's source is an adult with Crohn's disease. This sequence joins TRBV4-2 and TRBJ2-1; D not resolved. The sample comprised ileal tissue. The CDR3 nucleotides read TGTGCCAGCAGCCAAGATCTTCGGTACAATGAGCAGTTCTTC. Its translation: CASSQDLRYNEQFF.